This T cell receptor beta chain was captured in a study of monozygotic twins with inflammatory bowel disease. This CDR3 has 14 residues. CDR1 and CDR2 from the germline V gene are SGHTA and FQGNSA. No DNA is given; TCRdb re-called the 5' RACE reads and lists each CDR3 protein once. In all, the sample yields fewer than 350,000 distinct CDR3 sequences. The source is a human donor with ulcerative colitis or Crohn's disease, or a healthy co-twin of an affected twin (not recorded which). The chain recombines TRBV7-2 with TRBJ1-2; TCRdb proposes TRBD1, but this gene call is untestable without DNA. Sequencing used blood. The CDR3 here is CASSAAAGDYGYTF.